The T cell receptor beta chain under discussion was sequenced for a study of shared clonotypes between healthy human individuals. In germline, CDR1 is KGHSH, CDR2 LQKENI. The length of the CDR3 is 16 residues. Unmatched junction bases numbered 4, after V lost 1 base and J lost 0 bases. Sequencing used immunoSEQ multiplex PCR; TCRdb keeps in-frame clones, though not all of them. The sample has roughly 1.4 million clones; roughly 98.5% are singletons. This clone was recorded once. Its target is unknown. Broader study findings: Expectations were that clonotype sharing among donors would be affected by sequencing depth.

The chain is built from TRBV18 and TRBJ2-3, with TRBD2 matching over 7 bases. The sample comprised naive CD4+ T cells sorted from blood. The subset was: CD45RA+ positively selected. The receptor was derived from a young man in good health. CDR3 in amino acids: CASSPLAGSSTDTQYF. In DNA, the CDR3 is TGTGCCAGCTCACCACTAGCGGGCTCTAGCACAGATACGCAGTATTTT. Full variable domain (missing parts from reference TRBV18 and TRBJ2-3): NAGVMQNPRHLVRRRGQEARLRCSPMKGHSHVYWYRQLPEEGLKFMVYLQKENIIDESGMPKERFSAEFPKEGPSILRIQQVVRGDSAAYFCASSPLAGSSTDTQYFGPGTRLTVL.